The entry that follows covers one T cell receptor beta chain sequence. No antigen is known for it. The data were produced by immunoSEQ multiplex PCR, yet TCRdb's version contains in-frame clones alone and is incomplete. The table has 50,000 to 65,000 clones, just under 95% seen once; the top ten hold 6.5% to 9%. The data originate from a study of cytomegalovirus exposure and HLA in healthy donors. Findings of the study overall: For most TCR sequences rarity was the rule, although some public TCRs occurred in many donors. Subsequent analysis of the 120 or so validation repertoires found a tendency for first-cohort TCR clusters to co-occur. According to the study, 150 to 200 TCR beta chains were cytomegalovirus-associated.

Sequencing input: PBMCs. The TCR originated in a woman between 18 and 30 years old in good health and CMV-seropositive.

CDR3 coding DNA: TGTGCCAGTAGTCCCCGACGGACTATTTACGAGCAGTACTTC. This gives the protein CASSPRRTIYEQYF. The chain carries TRBV19 and TRBJ2-7; tentative D call: TRBD2 (6 bases). The CDR3 has 14 amino acids. CDR1 LNHDA and CDR2 SQIVND come from the germline V gene (reference sequence). Trimming stripped 5 bases from V and 4 bases from J, with 15 bases between.